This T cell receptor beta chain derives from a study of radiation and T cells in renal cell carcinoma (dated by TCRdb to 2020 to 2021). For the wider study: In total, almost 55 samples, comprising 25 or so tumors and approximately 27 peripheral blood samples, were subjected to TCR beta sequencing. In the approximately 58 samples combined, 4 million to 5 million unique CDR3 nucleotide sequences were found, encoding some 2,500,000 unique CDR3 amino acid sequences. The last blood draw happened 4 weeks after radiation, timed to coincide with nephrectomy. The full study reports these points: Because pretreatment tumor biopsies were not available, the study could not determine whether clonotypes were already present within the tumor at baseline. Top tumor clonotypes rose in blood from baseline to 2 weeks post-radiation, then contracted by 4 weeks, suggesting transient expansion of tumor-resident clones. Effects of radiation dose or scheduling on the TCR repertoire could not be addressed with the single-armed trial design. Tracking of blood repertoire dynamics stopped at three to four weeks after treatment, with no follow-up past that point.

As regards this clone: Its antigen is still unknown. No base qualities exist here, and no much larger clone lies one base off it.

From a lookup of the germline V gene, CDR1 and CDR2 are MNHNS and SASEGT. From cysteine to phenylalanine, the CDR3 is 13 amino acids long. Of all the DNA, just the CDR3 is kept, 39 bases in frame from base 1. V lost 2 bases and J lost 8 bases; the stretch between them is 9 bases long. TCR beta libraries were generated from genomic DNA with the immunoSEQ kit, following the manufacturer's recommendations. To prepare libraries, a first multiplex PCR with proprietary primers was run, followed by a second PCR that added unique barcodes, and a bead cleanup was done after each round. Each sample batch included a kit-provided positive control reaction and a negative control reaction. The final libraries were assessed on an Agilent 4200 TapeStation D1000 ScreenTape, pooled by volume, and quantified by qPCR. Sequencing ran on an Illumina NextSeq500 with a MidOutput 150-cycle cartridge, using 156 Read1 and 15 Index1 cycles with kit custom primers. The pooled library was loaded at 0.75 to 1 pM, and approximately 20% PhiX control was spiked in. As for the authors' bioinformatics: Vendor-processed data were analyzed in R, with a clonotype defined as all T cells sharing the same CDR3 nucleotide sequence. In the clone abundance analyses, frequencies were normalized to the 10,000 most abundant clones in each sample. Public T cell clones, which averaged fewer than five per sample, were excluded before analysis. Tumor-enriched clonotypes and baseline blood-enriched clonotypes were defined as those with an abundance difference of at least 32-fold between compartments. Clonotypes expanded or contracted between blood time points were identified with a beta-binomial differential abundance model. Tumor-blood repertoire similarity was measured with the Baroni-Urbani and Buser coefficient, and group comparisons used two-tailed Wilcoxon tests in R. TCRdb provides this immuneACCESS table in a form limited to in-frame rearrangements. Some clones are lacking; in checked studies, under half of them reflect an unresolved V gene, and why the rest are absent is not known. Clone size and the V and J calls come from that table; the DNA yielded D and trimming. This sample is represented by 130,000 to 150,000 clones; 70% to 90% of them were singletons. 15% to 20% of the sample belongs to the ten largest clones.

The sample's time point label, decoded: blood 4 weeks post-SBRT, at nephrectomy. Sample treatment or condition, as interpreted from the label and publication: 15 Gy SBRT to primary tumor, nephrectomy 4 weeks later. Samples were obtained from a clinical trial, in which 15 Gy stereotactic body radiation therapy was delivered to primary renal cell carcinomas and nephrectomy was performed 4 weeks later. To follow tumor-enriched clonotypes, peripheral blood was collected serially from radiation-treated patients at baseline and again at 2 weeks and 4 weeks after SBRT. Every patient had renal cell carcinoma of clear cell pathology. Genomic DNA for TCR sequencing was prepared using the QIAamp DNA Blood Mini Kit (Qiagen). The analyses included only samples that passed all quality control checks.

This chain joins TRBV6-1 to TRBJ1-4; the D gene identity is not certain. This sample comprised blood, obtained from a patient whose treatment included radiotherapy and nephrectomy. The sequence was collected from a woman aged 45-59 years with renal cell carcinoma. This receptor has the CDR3 CASSETPGEKLFF. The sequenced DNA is TGTGCCAGCAGTGAAACCCCGGGGGAAAAACTGTTTTTT.